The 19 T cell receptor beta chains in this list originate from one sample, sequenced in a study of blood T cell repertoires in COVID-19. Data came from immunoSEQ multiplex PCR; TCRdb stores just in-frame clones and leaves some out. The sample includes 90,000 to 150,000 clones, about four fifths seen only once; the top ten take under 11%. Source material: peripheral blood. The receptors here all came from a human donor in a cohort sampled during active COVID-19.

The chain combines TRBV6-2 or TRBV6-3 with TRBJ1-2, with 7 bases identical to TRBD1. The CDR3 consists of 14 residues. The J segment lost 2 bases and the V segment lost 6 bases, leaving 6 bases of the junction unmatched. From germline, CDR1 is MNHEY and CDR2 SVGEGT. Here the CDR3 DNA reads TGTGCCAGCAGCCTAGACAGGGCCAACTATGGCTACACCTTC. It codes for CASSLDRANYGYTF.

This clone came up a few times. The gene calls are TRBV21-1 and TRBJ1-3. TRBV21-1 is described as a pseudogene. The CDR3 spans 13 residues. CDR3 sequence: CASSELSGNTIYF. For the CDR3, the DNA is TGTGCCAGCAGCGAACTCTCTGGAAACACCATATATTTT.

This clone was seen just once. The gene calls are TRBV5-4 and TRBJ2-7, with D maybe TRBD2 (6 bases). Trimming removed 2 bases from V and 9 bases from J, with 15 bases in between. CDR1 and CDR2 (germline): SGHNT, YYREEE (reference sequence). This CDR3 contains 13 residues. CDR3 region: CASSLDTPGRQYF. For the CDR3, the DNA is TGTGCCAGCAGCTTAGATACTCCCGGGAGGCAGTACTTC.

The CDR3 spells CASSSTRENEQFF. The CDR3 nucleotides are TGCGCCAGCAGCTCTACGAGGGAGAATGAGCAGTTCTTC. The rearrangement joins TRBV5-1 to TRBJ2-1; tentatively, D is TRBD2 (5 bases). Germline V CDR1 and CDR2: SGHRS, YFSETQ. The CDR3 length is 13 residues. V lost 3 bases to trimming and J lost 7 bases, with 11 bases between them.

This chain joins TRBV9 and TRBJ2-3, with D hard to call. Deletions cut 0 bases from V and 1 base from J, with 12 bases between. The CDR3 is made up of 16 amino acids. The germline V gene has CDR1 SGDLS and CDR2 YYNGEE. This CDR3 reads CASSVAPRPGTDTQYF. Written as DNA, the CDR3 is TGTGCCAGCAGCGTAGCTCCCAGGCCAGGCACAGATACGCAGTATTTT.

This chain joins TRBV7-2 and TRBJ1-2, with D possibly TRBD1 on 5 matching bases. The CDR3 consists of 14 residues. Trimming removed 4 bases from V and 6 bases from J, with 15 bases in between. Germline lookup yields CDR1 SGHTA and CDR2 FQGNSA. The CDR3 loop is CASSSHQGRDGYTF. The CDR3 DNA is TGTGCCAGCAGCTCCCACCAGGGTAGGGATGGCTACACCTTC.

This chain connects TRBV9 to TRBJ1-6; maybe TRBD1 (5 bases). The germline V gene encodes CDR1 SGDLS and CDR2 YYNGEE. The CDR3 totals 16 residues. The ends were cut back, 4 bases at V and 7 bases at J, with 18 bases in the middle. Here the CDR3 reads CASSSRGGETNSPLHF. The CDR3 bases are TGTGCCAGCAGCTCCCGCGGGGGGGAGACGAATTCACCCCTCCACTTT.

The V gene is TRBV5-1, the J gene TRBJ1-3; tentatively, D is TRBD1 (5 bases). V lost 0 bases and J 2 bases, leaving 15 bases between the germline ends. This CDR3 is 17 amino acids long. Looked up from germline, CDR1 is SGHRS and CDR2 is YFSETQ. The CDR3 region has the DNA TGCGCCAGCAGCTTGGGTGGAACGGGGGGGACTGGAAACACCATATATTTT. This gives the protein CASSLGGTGGTGNTIYF.

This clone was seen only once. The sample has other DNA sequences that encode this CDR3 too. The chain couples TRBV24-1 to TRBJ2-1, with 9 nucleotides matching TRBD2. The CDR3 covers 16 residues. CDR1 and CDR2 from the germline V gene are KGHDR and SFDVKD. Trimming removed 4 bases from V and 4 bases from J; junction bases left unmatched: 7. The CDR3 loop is CATSDPLAGIYNEQFF. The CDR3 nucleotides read TGTGCCACCAGTGACCCCCTAGCGGGGATTTACAATGAGCAGTTCTTC.

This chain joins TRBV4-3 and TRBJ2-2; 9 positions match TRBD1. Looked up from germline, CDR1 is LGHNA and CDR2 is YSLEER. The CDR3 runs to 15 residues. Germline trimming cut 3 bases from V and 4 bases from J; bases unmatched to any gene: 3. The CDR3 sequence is CASSHRQGVTGELFF. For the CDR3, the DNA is TGCGCCAGCAGCCACCGACAGGGGGTCACCGGGGAGCTGTTTTTT.

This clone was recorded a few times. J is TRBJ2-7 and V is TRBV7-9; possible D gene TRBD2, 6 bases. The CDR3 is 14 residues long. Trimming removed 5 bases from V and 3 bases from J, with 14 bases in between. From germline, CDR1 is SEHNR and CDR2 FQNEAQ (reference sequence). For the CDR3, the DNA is TGTGCCAGCAGCCCTGGGGGGATGGTCTACGAGCAGTACTTC. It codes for CASSPGGMVYEQYF.

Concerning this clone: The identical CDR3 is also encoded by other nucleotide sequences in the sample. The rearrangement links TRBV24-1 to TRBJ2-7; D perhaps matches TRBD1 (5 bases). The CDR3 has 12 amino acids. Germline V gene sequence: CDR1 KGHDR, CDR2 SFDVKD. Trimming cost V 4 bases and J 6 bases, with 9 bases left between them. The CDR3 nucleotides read TGTGCCACCAGTGAAGGGGTGGGCGAGCAGTACTTC. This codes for CATSEGVGEQYF.

The CDR3 spells CAWSVSGGPWTNQPQHF. CDR3 bases: TGTGCCTGGAGTGTATCCGGGGGGCCATGGACCAATCAGCCCCAGCATTTT. This chain links TRBV30 with TRBJ1-5; D possibly corresponds to TRBD1 (6 bases). With 0 bases removed from V and 3 bases from J, the gap between germline ends came to 18 bases. This CDR3 is built from 17 residues. Germline V gene sequence: CDR1 GTSNPN, CDR2 SVGIG (reference sequence).

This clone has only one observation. CDR3 residues: CASSQVIQGDEQYF. The CDR3 nucleotides read TGTGCCAGCAGCCAAGTGATCCAGGGGGACGAGCAGTACTTC. This chain links TRBV4-2 with TRBJ2-7; TRBD1 matches 7 bases. The CDR3 covers 14 residues. Germline V CDR1 and CDR2: LGHNA, YNFKEQ. Trimming at V came to 1 base and at J to 5 bases, leaving 5 bases not matched to a gene.

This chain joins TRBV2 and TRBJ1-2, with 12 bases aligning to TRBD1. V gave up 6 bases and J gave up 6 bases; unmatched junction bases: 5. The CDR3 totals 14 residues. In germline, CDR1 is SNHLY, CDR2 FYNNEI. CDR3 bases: TGTGCCAGCAGGGGGACAGGGGGCCTTAATGGCTACACCTTC. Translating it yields CASRGTGGLNGYTF.

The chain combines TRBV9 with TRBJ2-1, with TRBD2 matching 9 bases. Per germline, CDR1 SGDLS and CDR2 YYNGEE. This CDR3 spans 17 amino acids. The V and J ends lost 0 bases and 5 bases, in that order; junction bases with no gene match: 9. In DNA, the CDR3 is TGTGCCAGCAGCGTAGCTGGGGCGGGAGGGCCAAACAATGAGCAGTTCTTC. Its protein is CASSVAGAGGPNNEQFF.

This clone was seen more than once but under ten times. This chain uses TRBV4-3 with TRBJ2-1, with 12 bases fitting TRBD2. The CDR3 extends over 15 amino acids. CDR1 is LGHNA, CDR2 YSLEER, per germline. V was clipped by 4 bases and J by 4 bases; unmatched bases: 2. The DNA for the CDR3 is TGCGCCAGCAGCCGAGGACTAGCGGGATACAATGAGCAGTTCTTC. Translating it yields CASSRGLAGYNEQFF.

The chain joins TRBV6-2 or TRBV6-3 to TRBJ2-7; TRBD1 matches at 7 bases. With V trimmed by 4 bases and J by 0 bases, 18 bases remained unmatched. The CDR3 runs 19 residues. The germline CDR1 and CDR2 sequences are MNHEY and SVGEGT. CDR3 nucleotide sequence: TGTGCCAGCAGTTCCAACAGGGGTAGGGCTACCGGCCTCTCCTACGAGCAGTACTTC. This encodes CASSSNRGRATGLSYEQYF.

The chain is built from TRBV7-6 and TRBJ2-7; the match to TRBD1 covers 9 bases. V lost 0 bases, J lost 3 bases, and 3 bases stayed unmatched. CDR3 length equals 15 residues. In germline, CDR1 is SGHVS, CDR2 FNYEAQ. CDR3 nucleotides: TGTGCCAGCAGCTTAGCGGGGACAGGGAACTACGAGCAGTACTTC. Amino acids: CASSLAGTGNYEQYF. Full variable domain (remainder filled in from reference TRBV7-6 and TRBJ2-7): GAGVSQSPRYKVTKRGQDVALRCDPISGHVSLYWYRQALGQGPEFLTYFNYEAQQDKSGLPNDRFSAERPEGSISTLTIQRTEQRDSAMYRCASSLAGTGNYEQYFGPGTRLTVT.